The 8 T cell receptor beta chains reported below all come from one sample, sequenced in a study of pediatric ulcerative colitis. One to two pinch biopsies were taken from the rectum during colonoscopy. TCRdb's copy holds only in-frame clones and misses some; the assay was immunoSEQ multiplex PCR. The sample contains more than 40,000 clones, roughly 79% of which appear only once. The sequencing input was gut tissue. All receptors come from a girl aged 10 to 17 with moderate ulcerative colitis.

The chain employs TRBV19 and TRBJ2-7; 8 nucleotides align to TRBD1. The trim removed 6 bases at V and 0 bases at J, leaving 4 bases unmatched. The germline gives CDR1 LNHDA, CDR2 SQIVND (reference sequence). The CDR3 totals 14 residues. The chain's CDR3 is CASSDRGNSYEQYF. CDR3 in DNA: TGTGCCAGTAGCGACAGGGGTAACTCCTACGAGCAGTACTTC.

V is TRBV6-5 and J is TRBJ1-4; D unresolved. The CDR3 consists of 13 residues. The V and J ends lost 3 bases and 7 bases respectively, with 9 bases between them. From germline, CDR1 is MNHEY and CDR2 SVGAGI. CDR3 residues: CASSYNRVEKLFF. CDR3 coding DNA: TGTGCCAGCAGTTATAACCGAGTTGAAAAACTGTTTTTT.

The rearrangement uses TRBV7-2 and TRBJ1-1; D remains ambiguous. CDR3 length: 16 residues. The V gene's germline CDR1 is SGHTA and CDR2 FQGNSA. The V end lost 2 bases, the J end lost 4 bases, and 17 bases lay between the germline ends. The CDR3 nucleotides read TGTGCCAGCAGCTTAACCGGCGGGATCACGGTCACTGAAGCTTTCTTT. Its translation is CASSLTGGITVTEAFF.

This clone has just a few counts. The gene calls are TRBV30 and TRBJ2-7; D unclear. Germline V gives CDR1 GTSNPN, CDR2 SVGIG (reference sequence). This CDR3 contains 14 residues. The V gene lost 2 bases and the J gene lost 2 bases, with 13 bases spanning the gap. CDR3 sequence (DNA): TGTGCCTGGAGTACGGGTCTTCGGGCCTACGAGCAGTACTTC. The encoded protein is CAWSTGLRAYEQYF.

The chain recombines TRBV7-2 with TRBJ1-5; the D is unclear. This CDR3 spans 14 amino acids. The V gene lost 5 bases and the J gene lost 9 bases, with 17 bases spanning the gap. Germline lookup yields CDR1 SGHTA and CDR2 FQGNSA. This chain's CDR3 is CASSPAGPARPQHF. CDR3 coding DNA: TGTGCCAGCAGCCCAGCGGGCCCCGCGCGGCCCCAGCATTTT.

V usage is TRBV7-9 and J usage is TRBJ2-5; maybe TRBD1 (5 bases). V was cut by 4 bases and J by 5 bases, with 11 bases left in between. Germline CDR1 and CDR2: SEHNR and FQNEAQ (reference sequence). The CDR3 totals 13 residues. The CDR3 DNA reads TGTGCCAGCAGCTCTATGGGGCAGGAGACCCAGTACTTC. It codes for CASSSMGQETQYF.

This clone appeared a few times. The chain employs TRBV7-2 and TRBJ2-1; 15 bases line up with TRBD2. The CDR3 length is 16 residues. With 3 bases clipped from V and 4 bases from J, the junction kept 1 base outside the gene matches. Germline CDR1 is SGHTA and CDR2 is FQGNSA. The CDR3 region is CASSFGTSGGYNEQFF. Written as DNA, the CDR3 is TGTGCCAGCAGCTTCGGGACTAGCGGGGGGTACAATGAGCAGTTCTTC. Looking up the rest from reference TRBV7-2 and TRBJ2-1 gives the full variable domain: GAGVSQSPSNKVTEKGKDVELRCDPISGHTALYWYRQSLGQGLEFLIYFQGNSAPDKSGLPSDRFSAERTGGSVSTLTIQRTQQEDSAVYLCASSFGTSGGYNEQFFGPGTRLTVL.

The CDR3 here is CASSISTEYGYTF. For the CDR3, the DNA is TGCGCCAGCAGCATCAGTACGGAATATGGCTACACCTTC. V is TRBV5-1 and J is TRBJ1-2; no firm D call. This CDR3 has 13 residues. V lost 4 bases and J 5 bases, leaving 12 bases between the germline ends. Looked up from germline, CDR1 is SGHRS and CDR2 is YFSETQ.